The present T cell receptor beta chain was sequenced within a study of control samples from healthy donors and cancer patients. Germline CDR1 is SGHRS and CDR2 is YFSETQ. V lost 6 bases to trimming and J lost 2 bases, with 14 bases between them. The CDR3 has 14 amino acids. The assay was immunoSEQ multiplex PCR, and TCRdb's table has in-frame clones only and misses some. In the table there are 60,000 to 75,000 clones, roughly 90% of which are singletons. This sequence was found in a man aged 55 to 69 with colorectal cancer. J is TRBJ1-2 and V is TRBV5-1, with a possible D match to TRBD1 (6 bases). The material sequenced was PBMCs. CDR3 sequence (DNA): TGCGCCAGCACACCATCCACAGGGAACTATGGCTACACCTTC. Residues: CASTPSTGNYGYTF.